This T cell receptor beta chain comes out of a study of blood T cell repertoires in COVID-19. Study at large: PBMCs, B-cell-depleted T cells, or T cells provided the cDNA or gDNA that made up the material.

Trimming removed 7 bases from V and 10 bases from J; junction bases left unmatched: 13. Per germline, CDR1 MDHEN and CDR2 SYDVKM. The CDR3 runs to 14 residues. Method: immunoSEQ multiplex PCR; TCRdb's copy keeps in-frame clones and lacks some. The table has some 210,000 clones, 80% to 90% seen once. The TCR comes from a human donor in a cohort sampled during active COVID-19. V gene TRBV28 combines with J gene TRBJ2-1, with 7 bases matching TRBD2. Sequenced input: peripheral blood. CDR3 DNA sequence: TGTGCCAGCACCCTGGGGTTTGGGAGGGGAGAGCAGTTCTTC. This translates into CASTLGFGRGEQFF.